This entry features one TCR beta chain sequence. What it recognizes is unknown. This sample is drawn from a study of cytomegalovirus exposure and HLA in healthy donors. The study's findings and limits: Previously analyzed data showed that most TCR beta V segments were productive at a frequency of about 87% or about 30%.

The CDR3 has 14 residues. V lost 3 bases and J lost 3, with 11 bases in between. The V gene's germline CDR1 is SGHAT and CDR2 FQDESV (reference sequence). The PCR employed 60 Vbeta primers together with 13 Jbeta primers. Data came from immunoSEQ multiplex PCR; TCRdb stores just in-frame clones and leaves some out. The profile covers about 200,000 clones, with 86% appearing a single time and 0.31% taken by the ten largest. The chain is built from TRBV11-1 and TRBJ1-1; D is ambiguous. Specimen: PBMCs. This TCR came from a woman in her 30s in good health and CMV-seronegative. For the CDR3, the DNA is TGTGCCAGCAGCTTGAATAGGGAGGACACTGAAGCTTTCTTT. The encoded protein is CASSLNREDTEAFF.